The 15 T cell receptor beta chains below were found in one sample sequenced in a study of blood T cell repertoires in COVID-19. Measured with immunoSEQ multiplex PCR; TCRdb has only the in-frame clones, and not every one. The table includes about 200,000 clones, roughly 75% detected once. Sequenced: peripheral blood. The receptors originated from a woman in her 70s with acute or convalescent COVID-19.

J is TRBJ2-2 and V is TRBV9; possible D gene TRBD1, 5 bases. Trimming removed 3 bases from V and 10 bases from J, with 22 bases in between. Germline loops: CDR1 SGDLS, CDR2 YYNGEE. The CDR3 totals 16 residues. Here the CDR3 DNA reads TGTGCCAGCAGCGAAAGTACAGGATACAGGTCCGAGGAGCTGTTTTTT. It is translated as CASSESTGYRSEELFF.

This clone appeared a single time. The chain has TRBV5-1 and TRBJ2-5; TRBD1 matches at 7 bases. This CDR3 region has 15 residues. J lost 6 bases, V lost 0 bases, and 8 bases had no gene match. Per the germline V gene, CDR1 is SGHRS and CDR2 is YFSETQ. The CDR3 spells CASSLATGVAKTQYF. CDR3 nucleotide sequence: TGCGCCAGCAGCTTGGCAACAGGGGTTGCGAAGACCCAGTACTTC.

V gene TRBV27 combines with J gene TRBJ2-3, with 12 bases matching TRBD2. This CDR3 is built from 14 residues. Germline V lookup: CDR1 MNHEY, CDR2 SMNVEV (reference sequence). V lost 6 bases and J lost 6; bases outside the gene matches: 4. The CDR3 is CASSTLAGGDTQYF. The CDR3 coding sequence is TGTGCCAGCAGCACACTAGCGGGAGGTGATACGCAGTATTTT.

This clone was counted a single time. The genes are TRBV28 and TRBJ1-5, with a weak D call TRBD1 (5 bases). V lost 7 bases, J lost 5 bases, and 15 bases lay in between. Per the germline V gene, CDR1 is MDHEN and CDR2 is SYDVKM. The CDR3 sequence is 14 residues long. The CDR3 region is CASTRSGWHQPQHF. In DNA, the CDR3 is TGTGCCAGCACACGATCAGGGTGGCATCAGCCCCAGCATTTT.

This sequence joins TRBV5-1 and TRBJ1-2, with TRBD1 matching 9 bases. The CDR3 has 16 residues. Germline V gene lookup returns CDR1 SGHRS and CDR2 YFSETQ. Trimming removed 0 bases from V and 4 bases from J; junction bases left unmatched: 7. The CDR3 DNA is TGCGCCAGCAGCTTGGACGGGACAGGGTCTTCCTATGGCTACACCTTC. It is translated as CASSLDGTGSSYGYTF.

The chain joins TRBV19 to TRBJ2-1, with D unresolved. V lost 8 bases, J lost 0 bases, and 14 bases lay in between. There are 15 residues in the CDR3. From germline, CDR1 is LNHDA and CDR2 SQIVND (reference sequence). The CDR3 DNA follows: TGTGCCAGTTCGCAACAGAGAAGCTCCTACAATGAGCAGTTCTTC. This gives the protein CASSQQRSSYNEQFF.

The sample holds one count of this clone. The V call is TRBV7-2, the J call TRBJ2-7; 9 nucleotides agree with TRBD1. Germline CDR1 is SGHTA and CDR2 is FQGNSA. J gave up 4 bases and V 5 bases, and 6 bases lay outside the gene matches. CDR3 length equals 14 residues. DNA for the CDR3: TGTGCCAGCAGCGACCGGGACAGGGTTTACGAGCAGTACTTC. It yields the protein CASSDRDRVYEQYF.

This chain links TRBV3-1 (or the pseudogene TRBV3-2) with TRBJ1-2, with unresolved D. V shed 0 bases and J shed 7 bases, with 15 bases lying between them. Looked up from germline, CDR1 is LGHDT and CDR2 is YNNKEL (reference sequence). The CDR3 length is 15 residues. The CDR3 loop reads CASSQDTLSGSGYTF. The CDR3 nucleotides are TGTGCCAGCAGCCAAGATACCTTATCAGGCTCTGGCTACACCTTC.

CDR3 DNA sequence: TGTGCCACCAGCAGTTCCCTCAAGCGGGACTACAATGAGCAGTTCTTC. Translated: CATSSSLKRDYNEQFF. The chain uses TRBV15 and TRBJ2-1; 7 bases agree with TRBD2. V lost 3 bases and J lost 3; bases outside the gene matches: 8. CDR1 is LNHNV and CDR2 is YYDKDF in the germline V gene (reference sequence). The CDR3 has 16 residues. The full variable domain, with the rest looked up from reference TRBV15 and TRBJ2-1, is DAMVIQNPRYQVTQFGKPVTLSCSQTLNHNVMYWYQQKSSQAPKLLFHYYDKDFNNEADTPDNFQSRRPNTSFCFLDIRSPGLGDTAMYLCATSSSLKRDYNEQFFGPGTRLTVL.

The sample holds one count of this clone. This sequence joins TRBV14 and TRBJ2-2; TRBD2 matches 8 bases. The CDR3 length is 17 residues. CDR1 is SGHDN, CDR2 FVKESK, per germline. V lost 3 bases, J lost 4 bases, and 10 bases stayed unmatched. In DNA form, the CDR3 reads TGTGCCAGCAGCCAGCGGGTGACTAGCGTCTTCACCGGGGAGCTGTTTTTT. It yields the protein CASSQRVTSVFTGELFF.

The J gene is TRBJ2-7, the V gene TRBV7-2; 7 bases fit TRBD1. Germline V gene sequence: CDR1 SGHTA, CDR2 FQGNSA. The CDR3 totals 16 residues. V trimming: 4 bases; J trimming: 2 bases; junction bases outside the gene matches: 11. The CDR3 bases are TGTGCCAGCAGCTCTCCGACAGGGACATTACCCTACGAGCAGTACTTC. Translated: CASSSPTGTLPYEQYF.

This chain links TRBV18 with TRBJ2-7, with 9 bases that match TRBD2. This CDR3 comprises 14 residues. Germline CDR1 reads KGHSH; CDR2 reads LQKENI. The ends lost 2 bases at V and 6 bases at J; junction bases unmatched: 5. The CDR3 reads CASSPGTAGGEQYF. As DNA, the CDR3 is TGTGCCAGCTCACCAGGGACAGCGGGAGGCGAGCAGTACTTC.

Concerning this clone: One end of the junction varies from germline; a read error may be responsible. The CDR3 sequence: CASSAETGGARKNTMYF. The CDR3 region has the DNA TGTGCCAGCAGCGCCGAGACAGGGGGCGCACGGAAAAACACCATGTATTTT. The J gene is TRBJ1-3, the V gene TRBV9; TRBD1 matches at 10 bases. The CDR3 totals 17 residues. CDR1 is SGDLS, CDR2 YYNGEE, per germline.

The genes are TRBV7-9 and TRBJ2-7; 10 bases fit TRBD1. The CDR3 covers 14 residues. V was pared by 2 bases and J by 6 bases, with 4 bases of the junction left unmatched. Germline values: CDR1 SEHNR, CDR2 FQNEAQ (reference sequence). DNA for the CDR3: TGTGCCAGCAGCTTAAGACAGGGGGCGGGCGAGCAGTACTTC. Amino acids: CASSLRQGAGEQYF.

This sequence joins TRBV18 and TRBJ1-2; D gene uncertain. CDR1 is KGHSH, CDR2 LQKENI, per germline. Between the trimmed V and J ends, which lost 5 bases and 6 bases, there was a span of 19 bases. The CDR3 is made up of 15 amino acids. The CDR3 region is CASSSLPGPVNGYTF. As DNA, the CDR3 is TGTGCCAGCTCAAGTCTTCCGGGTCCCGTCAATGGCTACACCTTC.